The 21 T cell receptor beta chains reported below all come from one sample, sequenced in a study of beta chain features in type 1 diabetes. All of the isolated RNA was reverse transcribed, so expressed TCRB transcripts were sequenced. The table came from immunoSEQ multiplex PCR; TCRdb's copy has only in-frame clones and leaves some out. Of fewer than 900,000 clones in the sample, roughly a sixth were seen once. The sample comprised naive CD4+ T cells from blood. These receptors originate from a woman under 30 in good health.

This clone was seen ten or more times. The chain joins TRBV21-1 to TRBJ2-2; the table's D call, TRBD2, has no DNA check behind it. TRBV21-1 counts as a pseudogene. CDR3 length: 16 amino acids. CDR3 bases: TGTGCCAGCAGCATTACTAGCGGGAGGGACACCGGGGAGCTGTTTTTT. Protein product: CASSITSGRDTGELFF.

CDR3 bases: TGTGCCAGCAGCTTTCAGGATCGGACCCAGTACTTC. Translation: CASSFQDRTQYF. The chain employs TRBV7-2 and TRBJ2-5; no clear D. The germline gives CDR1 SGHTA, CDR2 FQGNSA. The CDR3 is made up of 12 amino acids. Trimming shortened V by 3 bases and J by 7 bases, and 9 bases separated the two germline ends. Based on the CDR3 plus reference TRBV7-2 and TRBJ2-5, the full variable domain is GAGVSQSPSNKVTEKGKDVELRCDPISGHTALYWYRQSLGQGLEFLIYFQGNSAPDKSGLPSDRFSAERTGGSVSTLTIQRTQQEDSAVYLCASSFQDRTQYFGPGTRLLVL.

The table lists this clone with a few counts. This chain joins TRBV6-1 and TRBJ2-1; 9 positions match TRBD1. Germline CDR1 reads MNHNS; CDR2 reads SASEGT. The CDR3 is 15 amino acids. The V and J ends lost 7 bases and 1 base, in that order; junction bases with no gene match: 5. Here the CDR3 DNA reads TGTGCCAGCACCGCCGGGACAGGGTCCTACAATGAGCAGTTCTTC. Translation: CASTAGTGSYNEQFF.

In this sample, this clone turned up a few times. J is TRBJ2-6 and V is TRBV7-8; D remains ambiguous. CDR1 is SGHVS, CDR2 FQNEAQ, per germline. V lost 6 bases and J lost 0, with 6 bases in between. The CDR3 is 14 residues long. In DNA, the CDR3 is TGTGCCAGCAGTTTAAACTCTGGGGCCAACGTCCTGACTTTC. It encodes CASSLNSGANVLTF.

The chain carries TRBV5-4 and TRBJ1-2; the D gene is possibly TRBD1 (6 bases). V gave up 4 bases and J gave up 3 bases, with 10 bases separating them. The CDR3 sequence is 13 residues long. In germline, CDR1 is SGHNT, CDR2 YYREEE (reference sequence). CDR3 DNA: TGTGCCAGCAGCCAGGACAGATACTATGGCTACACCTTC. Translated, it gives CASSQDRYYGYTF.

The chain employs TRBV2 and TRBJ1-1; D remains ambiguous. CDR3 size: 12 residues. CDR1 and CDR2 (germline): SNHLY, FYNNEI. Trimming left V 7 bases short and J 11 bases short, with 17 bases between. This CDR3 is CASTTPPKWAFF. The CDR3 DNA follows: TGTGCCAGCACCACTCCCCCGAAGTGGGCTTTCTTT.

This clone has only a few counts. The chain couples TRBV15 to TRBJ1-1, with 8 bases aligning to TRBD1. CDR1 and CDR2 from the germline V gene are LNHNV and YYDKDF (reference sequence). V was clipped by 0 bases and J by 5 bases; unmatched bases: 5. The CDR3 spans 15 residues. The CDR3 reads CATSRERQGRTEAFF. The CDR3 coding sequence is TGTGCCACCAGCAGAGAAAGACAGGGGCGTACTGAAGCTTTCTTT.

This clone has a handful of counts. In DNA, the CDR3 is TGTGCCAGCAGCTCGACAGGAGCGCCCGTTGAAGCTTTCTTT. Residues: CASSSTGAPVEAFF. V is TRBV5-4 and J is TRBJ1-1; possible D gene TRBD1, 6 bases. Trimming shortened V by 3 bases and J by 7 bases, and 16 bases separated the two germline ends. From germline, CDR1 is SGHNT and CDR2 YYREEE (reference sequence). The CDR3 is made up of 14 amino acids.

The CDR3 DNA is TGTGCCAGCAGCTTAGAAATTGCGGGGTTGAGCATTCAGTACTTC. Amino acid sequence: CASSLEIAGLSIQYF. The gene calls are TRBV7-9 and TRBJ2-4, with a possible D match to TRBD2 (6 bases). Trimming removed 1 base at V and 9 bases at J, with 16 bases between. This CDR3 has 15 amino acids. Germline CDR1 and CDR2: SEHNR and FQNEAQ (reference sequence).

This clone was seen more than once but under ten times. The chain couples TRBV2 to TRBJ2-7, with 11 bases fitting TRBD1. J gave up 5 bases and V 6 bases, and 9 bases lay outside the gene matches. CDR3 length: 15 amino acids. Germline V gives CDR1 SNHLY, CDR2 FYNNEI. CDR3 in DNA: TGTGCCAGCAGACGCAGGACAGGGGGCTGGGACGAGCAGTACTTC. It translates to CASRRRTGGWDEQYF.

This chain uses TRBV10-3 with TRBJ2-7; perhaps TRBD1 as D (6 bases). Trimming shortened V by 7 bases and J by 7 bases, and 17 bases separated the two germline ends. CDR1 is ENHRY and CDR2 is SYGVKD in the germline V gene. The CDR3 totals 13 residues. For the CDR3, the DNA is TGTGCCATCAAGGAACAGGGTACTTGGGAGCAGTACTTC. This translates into CAIKEQGTWEQYF.

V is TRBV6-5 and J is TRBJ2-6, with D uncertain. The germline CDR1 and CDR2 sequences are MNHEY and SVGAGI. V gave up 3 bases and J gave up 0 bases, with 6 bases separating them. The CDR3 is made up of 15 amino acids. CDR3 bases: TGTGCCAGCAGTTATGCGCACTCTGGGGCCAACGTCCTGACTTTC. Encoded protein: CASSYAHSGANVLTF.

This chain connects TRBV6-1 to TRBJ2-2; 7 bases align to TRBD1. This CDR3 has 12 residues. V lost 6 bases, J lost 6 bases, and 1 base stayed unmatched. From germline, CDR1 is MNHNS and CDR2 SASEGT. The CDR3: CASRQGSGELFF. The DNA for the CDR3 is TGTGCCAGCAGACAGGGGTCCGGGGAGCTGTTTTTT.

The CDR3 nucleotides are TGTGCCACCAGCAGTAGGACAGGGAATCGTCAGCCCCAGCATTTT. This codes for CATSSRTGNRQPQHF. The chain has TRBV15 and TRBJ1-5, with TRBD1 matching over 8 bases. The trim removed 3 bases at V and 6 bases at J, leaving 7 bases unmatched. The CDR3 has 15 amino acids. Looked up from germline, CDR1 is LNHNV and CDR2 is YYDKDF (reference sequence).

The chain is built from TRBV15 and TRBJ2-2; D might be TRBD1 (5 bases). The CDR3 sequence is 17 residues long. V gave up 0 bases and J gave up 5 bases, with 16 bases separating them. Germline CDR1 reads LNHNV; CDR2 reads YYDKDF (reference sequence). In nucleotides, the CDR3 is TGTGCCACCAGCAGAGATGGCCCAGGGATAGGGACCGGGGAGCTGTTTTTT. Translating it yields CATSRDGPGIGTGELFF.

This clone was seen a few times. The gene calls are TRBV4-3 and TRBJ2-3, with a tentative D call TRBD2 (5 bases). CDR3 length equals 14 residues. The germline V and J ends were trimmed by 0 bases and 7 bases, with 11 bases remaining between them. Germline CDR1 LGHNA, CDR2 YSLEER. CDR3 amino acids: CASSQDEGFNTQYF. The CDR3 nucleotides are TGCGCCAGCAGCCAAGATGAGGGCTTTAATACGCAGTATTTT.

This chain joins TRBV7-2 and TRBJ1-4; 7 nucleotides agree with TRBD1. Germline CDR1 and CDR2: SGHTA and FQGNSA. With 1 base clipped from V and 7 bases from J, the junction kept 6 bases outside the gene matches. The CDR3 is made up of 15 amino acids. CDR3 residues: CASSLGGAGGEKLFF. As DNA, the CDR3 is TGTGCCAGCAGCTTAGGTGGGGCAGGGGGTGAAAAACTGTTTTTT.

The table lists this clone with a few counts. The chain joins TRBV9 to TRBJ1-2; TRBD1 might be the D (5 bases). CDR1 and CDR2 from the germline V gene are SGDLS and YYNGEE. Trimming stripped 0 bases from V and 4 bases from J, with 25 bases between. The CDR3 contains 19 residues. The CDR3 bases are TGTGCCAGCAGCGTAGCGCCCCTCCACAGGACCCCACCTAGCTATGGCTACACCTTC. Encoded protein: CASSVAPLHRTPPSYGYTF.

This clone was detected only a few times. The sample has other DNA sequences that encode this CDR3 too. CDR3 region: CASSYARGGNEQFF. CDR3 DNA sequence: TGTGCCAGCAGTTACGCCAGGGGAGGGAATGAGCAGTTCTTC. This rearrangement joins TRBV6-5 to TRBJ2-1, with D perhaps matching TRBD2 (7 bases). Germline CDR1 and CDR2: MNHEY and SVGAGI. The CDR3 is 14 residues long. V gave up 2 bases and J gave up 7 bases, with 12 bases separating them.

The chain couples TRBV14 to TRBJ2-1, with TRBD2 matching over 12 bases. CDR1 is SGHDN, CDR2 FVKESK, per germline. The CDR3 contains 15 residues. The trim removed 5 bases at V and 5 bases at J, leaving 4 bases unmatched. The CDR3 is CASSRTSGANNEQFF. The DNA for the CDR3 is TGTGCCAGCAGCAGGACTAGCGGGGCGAACAATGAGCAGTTCTTC.

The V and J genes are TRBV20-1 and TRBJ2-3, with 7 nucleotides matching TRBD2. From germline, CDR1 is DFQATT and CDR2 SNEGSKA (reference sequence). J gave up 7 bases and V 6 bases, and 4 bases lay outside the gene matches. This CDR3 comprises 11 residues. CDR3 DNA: TGCAGTGCCCCTAGCGGTTATACGCAGTATTTT. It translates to CSAPSGYTQYF.